The 22 T cell receptor beta chains below were found in one sample sequenced in a study of T cells in tumors after PD-1 blockade. Profiling relied on immunoSEQ multiplex PCR, and the TCRdb table lists in-frame clones only, not all of them. The profile shows approximately 47,000 clones, 65% to 85% of them singletons. The material was PBMCs, obtained before anti-PD-1 therapy. The source is a human donor with advanced basal cell or squamous cell carcinoma (not recorded which).

The chain links TRBV25-1 to TRBJ2-1; D may be TRBD2 (6 bases). The CDR3 consists of 14 residues. V lost 5 bases and J lost 3, with 11 bases in between. Germline-derived CDR1 and CDR2 are MGHDK and SYGVNS. CDR3 in DNA: TGTGCCAGCAGTCTAACCGGGAGCTACAATGAGCAGTTCTTC. Its protein is CASSLTGSYNEQFF.

This chain connects TRBV12-5 to TRBJ2-3, with D perhaps assigned TRBD1 or TRBD2 (5 bases each). Germline CDR1 LGHNT, CDR2 FRNRAP. The CDR3 is made up of 17 amino acids. V lost 7 bases to trimming and J lost 5 bases, with 25 bases between them. CDR3 protein: CASAKRPQPGSGDTQYF. CDR3 coding DNA: TGTGCTAGTGCCAAACGCCCTCAGCCAGGGAGTGGAGATACGCAGTATTTT.

The rearrangement links TRBV3-1 (or the pseudogene TRBV3-2) to TRBJ2-7; TRBD1 agrees at 12 bases. The CDR3 is made up of 14 amino acids. Germline trimming cut 4 bases from V and 7 bases from J; bases unmatched to any gene: 5. The V gene's germline CDR1 is LGHDT and CDR2 YNNKEL (reference sequence). The CDR3 region is CASSLGQGAREQYF. CDR3 nucleotides: TGTGCCAGCAGCCTGGGACAGGGGGCGCGTGAGCAGTACTTC.

The V and J genes are TRBV25-1 and TRBJ2-5; maybe TRBD1 (6 bases). Germline lookup yields CDR1 MGHDK and CDR2 SYGVNS. Trimming pared 3 bases from V and 7 bases from J, leaving 15 bases between. The CDR3 sequence is 14 residues long. The CDR3 region has the DNA TGTGCCAGCAGTGAGAACAGGGACATTGGGACCCAGTACTTC. Translation gives CASSENRDIGTQYF.

This chain links TRBV5-1 with TRBJ2-1; 7 bases match TRBD2. Trimming removed 0 bases from V and 8 bases from J; junction bases left unmatched: 11. This CDR3 has 16 residues. Germline values: CDR1 SGHRS, CDR2 YFSETQ. CDR3 sequence reads: CASSLEGRTSNDEQFF. Written as DNA, the CDR3 is TGCGCCAGCAGCTTGGAAGGGAGGACTAGTAATGATGAGCAGTTCTTC.

The chain couples TRBV6-6 to TRBJ1-5, with D possibly matching TRBD1 (5 bases). This CDR3 region has 14 residues. V lost 6 bases and J lost 8, with 17 bases in between. The germline V gene has CDR1 MNHNY and CDR2 SVGAGI (reference sequence). CDR3 amino acids: CASSHRGGWEPQHF. The CDR3 DNA sequence: TGTGCCAGCAGCCACCGGGGGGGATGGGAGCCCCAGCATTTT.

The CDR3 DNA reads TGCGCCAGCAGCTTGAGCGGTAGCTCCTACAATGAGCAGTTCTTC. It translates to CASSLSGSSYNEQFF. The chain uses TRBV5-1 and TRBJ2-1; D possibly corresponds to TRBD2 (5 bases). Germline V gene lookup returns CDR1 SGHRS and CDR2 YFSETQ. V was trimmed by 1 base and J by 0 bases, leaving 8 bases between them. This CDR3 has 15 amino acids.

V and J are TRBV28 and TRBJ2-1, with 15 bases fitting TRBD2. Trimming removed 3 bases from V and 2 bases from J; junction bases left unmatched: 11. The CDR3 contains 20 residues. Germline-derived CDR1 and CDR2 are MDHEN and SYDVKM. The CDR3 loop is CASSFAGLGTSGGTYNEQFF. In DNA form, the CDR3 reads TGTGCCAGCAGTTTTGCGGGATTAGGGACTAGCGGGGGGACCTACAATGAGCAGTTCTTC.

The chain links TRBV5-5 to TRBJ1-1; 7 bases align to TRBD1. This CDR3 comprises 13 residues. Germline V CDR1 and CDR2: SGHKS, YYEKEE (reference sequence). V dropped 0 bases and J dropped 8; count of bases not matched to a gene: 4. The CDR3 DNA is TGTGCCAGCAGCTTGGACAGGGGAACGGAAGCTTTCTTT. It translates to CASSLDRGTEAFF.

The genes are TRBV18 and TRBJ2-1, with 10 bases that match TRBD2. This CDR3 spans 17 amino acids. V lost 6 bases and J lost 2; bases outside the gene matches: 10. Germline V lookup: CDR1 KGHSH, CDR2 LQKENI. The CDR3 spells CASSPSGRGPTYNEQFF. In DNA, the CDR3 is TGTGCCAGCTCTCCTAGCGGGAGAGGACCCACCTACAATGAGCAGTTCTTC.

This chain connects TRBV6-6 to TRBJ2-7; D is ambiguous. CDR3 length equals 14 residues. Per germline, CDR1 MNHNY and CDR2 SVGAGI (reference sequence). The V end was cut by 2 bases, the J end by 5 bases, with 13 bases between. CDR3 coding DNA: TGTGCCAGCAGTTACGAGTACGCCTCTGACGAGCAGTACTTC. This translates into CASSYEYASDEQYF.

The V gene is TRBV7-9, the J gene TRBJ2-7; D is uncertain. Germline V gives CDR1 SEHNR, CDR2 FQNEAQ (reference sequence). V was pared by 4 bases and J by 2 bases, with 18 bases between. There are 16 residues in the CDR3. CDR3 sequence (DNA): TGTGCCAGCAGCTCTCCACGAGACCGAGCTACCTACGAGCAGTACTTC. Its translation is CASSSPRDRATYEQYF.

This clone is a singleton in its sample. The chain joins TRBV27 to TRBJ1-1; D is perhaps TRBD1 (6 bases). This CDR3 comprises 13 residues. Per germline, CDR1 MNHEY and CDR2 SMNVEV (reference sequence). V dropped 0 bases and J dropped 10 bases, with 12 bases sitting between them. CDR3 residues: CASSLSGGRGAFF. CDR3 DNA: TGTGCCAGCAGTTTATCGGGGGGGCGGGGAGCTTTCTTT.

The chain joins TRBV6-6 to TRBJ1-1, with D perhaps TRBD1 (6 bases). Germline CDR1 is MNHNY and CDR2 is SVGAGI (reference sequence). V dropped 0 bases and J dropped 4 bases, with 15 bases sitting between them. The CDR3 sequence is 16 residues long. This CDR3 reads CASSYSGGGRTTEAFF. The CDR3 nucleotides are TGTGCCAGCAGTTACTCTGGTGGGGGGCGCACCACTGAAGCTTTCTTT.

This chain links TRBV19 with TRBJ1-1; the D is unclear. Germline CDR1 reads LNHDA; CDR2 reads SQIVND (reference sequence). There are 15 residues in the CDR3. The V and J ends lost 5 bases and 0 bases respectively, with 13 bases between them. The CDR3 DNA reads as TGTGCCAGTAGTCTCCTCACTGCCGTGAACACTGAAGCTTTCTTT. Amino acids: CASSLLTAVNTEAFF.

The V and J genes are TRBV14 and TRBJ1-6; D remains unclear. Germline loops: CDR1 SGHDN, CDR2 FVKESK. The CDR3 runs to 13 residues. Trimming took 1 base from V and 6 from J, leaving 4 bases between them. As DNA, the CDR3 is TGTGCCAGCAGCCAAGGACGTAATTCACCCCTCCACTTT. Amino acid sequence: CASSQGRNSPLHF.

The V gene is TRBV5-6, the J gene TRBJ2-2; D remains ambiguous. Trimming removed 0 bases at V and 4 bases at J, with 7 bases between. The CDR3 runs 14 residues. Germline V gives CDR1 SGHDT, CDR2 YYEEEE. CDR3 amino acids: CASSLVYGTGELFF. The DNA for the CDR3 is TGTGCCAGCAGCTTGGTTTACGGCACCGGGGAGCTGTTTTTT.

This clone ranks as medium-sized. The chain employs TRBV6-4 and TRBJ2-2; D is unclear. V dropped 2 bases and J dropped 3 bases, with 4 bases sitting between them. Germline CDR1 MRHNA, CDR2 SNTAGT. This CDR3 region has 13 residues. The CDR3 coding sequence is TGTGCCAGCAGTGACCAGGACACCGGGGAGCTGTTTTTT. Translation: CASSDQDTGELFF.

This clone showed up just a few times. The V and J genes are TRBV28 and TRBJ2-4, with unresolved D. Germline values: CDR1 MDHEN, CDR2 SYDVKM. The ends were cut back, 6 bases at V and 0 bases at J, with 12 bases in the middle. The CDR3 is 15 residues long. CDR3 protein: CASRSEVVAKNIQYF. CDR3 sequence (DNA): TGTGCCAGCAGAAGCGAGGTCGTAGCCAAAAACATTCAGTACTTC. The variable domain in full, completed from reference TRBV28 and TRBJ2-4, reads DVKVTQSSRYLVKRTGEKVFLECVQDMDHENMFWYRQDPGLGLRLIYFSYDVKMKEKGDIPEGYSVSREKKERFSLILESASTNQTSMYLCASRSEVVAKNIQYFGAGTRLSVL.

This chain connects TRBV9 to TRBJ2-3, with no clear D. V dropped 0 bases and J dropped 2 bases, with 10 bases sitting between them. This CDR3 has 15 residues. The V gene's germline CDR1 is SGDLS and CDR2 YYNGEE. CDR3 residues: CASSVEINPTDTQYF. The CDR3 region has the DNA TGTGCCAGCAGCGTAGAGATAAACCCCACAGATACGCAGTATTTT.

The chain links TRBV2 to TRBJ2-3, with a tentative D call TRBD2 (6 bases). The CDR3 consists of 14 residues. Germline-derived CDR1 and CDR2 are SNHLY and FYNNEI. Deletions cut 6 bases from V and 11 bases from J, with 21 bases between. The chain's CDR3 is CASSDGSRWREQYF. The CDR3 DNA reads TGTGCCAGCAGCGACGGGTCGCGATGGAGGGAGCAGTATTTT.

CDR3 sequence: CASTRYTGELFF. DNA for the CDR3: TGTGCCAGCACTAGGTACACCGGGGAGCTGTTTTTT. The rearrangement links TRBV19 to TRBJ2-2, with D tentatively TRBD2 (5 bases). The CDR3 covers 12 residues. CDR1 is LNHDA, CDR2 SQIVND, per germline (reference sequence). Between the trimmed V and J ends, which lost 9 bases and 3 bases, there was a span of 8 bases. The variable domain in full, with the rest retrieved from reference TRBV19 and TRBJ2-2, is DGGITQSPKYLFRKEGQNVTLSCEQNLNHDAMYWYRQDPGQGLRLIYYSQIVNDFQKGDIAEGYSVSREKKESFPLTVTSAQKNPTAFYLCASTRYTGELFFGEGSRLTVL.